Shown below are 23 T cell receptor beta chains from a single sample sequenced in a study of shared clonotypes between healthy human individuals. Clones were read by immunoSEQ multiplex PCR, and TCRdb kept only the in-frame ones, dropping some. The table records 400,000 to 500,000 clones, 76% of them present only once. Sequenced material: PBMCs. Every receptor here comes from a middle-aged woman in good health. Some clones in this sample may be carry-over from other donors' samples.

In this sample, this clone turned up once. The CDR3 is CASSSGRSNTGELFF. The DNA of the CDR3 is TGCGCCAGCAGCTCAGGGAGGTCGAACACCGGGGAGCTGTTTTTT. The chain employs TRBV5-1 and TRBJ2-2; TRBD2 might be the D (6 bases). V dropped 3 bases and J dropped 0 bases, with 9 bases sitting between them. Germline CDR1 is SGHRS and CDR2 is YFSETQ. The CDR3 covers 15 residues.

The chain employs TRBV30 and TRBJ2-7; D remains unclear. Germline V CDR1 and CDR2: GTSNPN, SVGIG (reference sequence). V was pared by 0 bases and J by 5 bases, with 5 bases between. This CDR3 comprises 11 residues. CDR3 DNA: TGTGCCTGGAGTGTACTGGACGAGCAGTACTTC. Encoded protein: CAWSVLDEQYF.

The chain uses TRBV2 and TRBJ2-7; 8 positions agree with TRBD1. Germline V gene data show CDR1 as SNHLY and CDR2 as FYNNEI. J gave up 7 bases and V 6 bases, and 14 bases lay outside the gene matches. The CDR3 totals 15 residues. The CDR3 sequence: CASSQTGAHGGEQYF. CDR3 DNA: TGTGCCAGCAGCCAGACAGGGGCCCATGGGGGGGAGCAGTACTTC.

This clone occurred many times. The same CDR3 is also encoded by other DNA sequences in this sample. The chain has TRBV5-1 and TRBJ2-2; 9 bases fit TRBD1. V lost 1 base to trimming and J lost 6 bases; unmatched junction nucleotides: 1. Germline V gives CDR1 SGHRS, CDR2 YFSETQ. There are 14 residues in the CDR3. Written as DNA, the CDR3 is TGCGCCAGCAGCTTGACAGGGGGCCCCGGGGAGCTGTTTTTT. It translates to CASSLTGGPGELFF.

The rearrangement joins TRBV5-4 to TRBJ2-1; D possibly corresponds to TRBD2 (6 bases). Germline CDR1 and CDR2: SGHNT and YYREEE (reference sequence). V lost 4 bases, J lost 8 bases, and 19 bases lay in between. There are 15 residues in the CDR3. The CDR3 DNA sequence: TGTGCCAGCAGCGGAAGCGGGCTAGAAACCCATGAGCAGTTCTTC. It is translated as CASSGSGLETHEQFF.

This chain connects TRBV28 to TRBJ1-1; no definite D call. The CDR3 extends over 11 amino acids. V lost 10 bases, J lost 8 bases, and 14 bases lay in between. Germline V lookup: CDR1 MDHEN, CDR2 SYDVKM. The CDR3 nucleotides are TGTGCCACCCTCTTACGAGGGGAAGCTTTCTTT. Encoded protein: CATLLRGEAFF.

This clone was detected a few times. This chain links TRBV7-2 with TRBJ2-3; D may be TRBD2 (5 bases). Germline V gene data show CDR1 as SGHTA and CDR2 as FQGNSA. CDR3 length equals 15 residues. The V end lost 2 bases, the J end lost 10 bases, and 19 bases lay between the germline ends. CDR3 DNA: TGTGCCAGCAGCTTACGGCGGCTAGCAGAACAGCCGCAGTATTTT. Protein sequence: CASSLRRLAEQPQYF.

The rearrangement uses TRBV6-6 and TRBJ1-3; TRBD1 aligns across 7 bases. The V gene's germline CDR1 is MNHNY and CDR2 SVGAGI (reference sequence). This CDR3 spans 14 amino acids. Unmatched junction bases numbered 10, after V lost 6 bases and J lost 8 bases. CDR3 nucleotides: TGTGCCAGCAGGCGAGACGGACAGGCAGACACCATATATTTT. Translation gives CASRRDGQADTIYF.

The chain is built from TRBV30 and TRBJ2-1; either TRBD1 or TRBD2 may fit D (5 bases each). V shed 3 bases and J shed 0 bases, with 9 bases lying between them. CDR1 and CDR2 (germline): GTSNPN, SVGIG (reference sequence). This CDR3 region has 14 residues. The CDR3 DNA sequence: TGTGCCTGGAGGGGGGTTAGCTCCTACAATGAGCAGTTCTTC. This sequence encodes CAWRGVSSYNEQFF.

CDR3 loop: CASSPRDTLNYGYTF. CDR3 DNA: TGTGCCAGTAGTCCCCGTGACACCCTGAACTATGGCTACACCTTC. The chain is built from TRBV30 and TRBJ1-2; no firm D call. CDR1 and CDR2 (germline): GTSNPN, SVGIG (reference sequence). CDR3 length: 15 residues. V lost 8 bases and J 2 bases, leaving 21 bases between the germline ends.

The chain uses TRBV7-2 and TRBJ2-7; D may be TRBD1 (6 bases). This CDR3 contains 15 residues. Trimming pared 5 bases from V and 5 bases from J, leaving 19 bases between. The V gene's germline CDR1 is SGHTA and CDR2 FQGNSA. DNA for the CDR3: TGTGCCAGCAGCAAAAGCCCCGACAGGATTGACGAGCAGTACTTC. Translation gives CASSKSPDRIDEQYF.

This chain joins TRBV11-2 and TRBJ2-7, with TRBD1 matching over 10 bases. Germline loops: CDR1 SGHAT, CDR2 FQNNGV. V trimming: 1 base; J trimming: 5 bases; junction bases outside the gene matches: 8. CDR3 length: 16 amino acids. In DNA, the CDR3 is TGTGCCAGCAGCTTAGGAGACAGGGGGCGCTTTCACGAGCAGTACTTC. Translation gives CASSLGDRGRFHEQYF.

This chain connects TRBV5-1 to TRBJ2-4; D remains unclear. Germline loops: CDR1 SGHRS, CDR2 YFSETQ. Between the trimmed V and J ends, which lost 0 bases and 0 bases, there was a span of 10 bases. The CDR3 is made up of 16 amino acids. CDR3 nucleotides: TGCGCCAGCAGCTTGGGTCCTGGCGGAGCCAAAAACATTCAGTACTTC. Translating gives CASSLGPGGAKNIQYF.

This chain links TRBV11-2 with TRBJ2-5; the match to TRBD2 covers 9 bases. The J call may be mistaken, given a closer DNA end match to TRBJ2-7. This CDR3 region has 15 residues. CDR1 and CDR2 from the germline V gene are SGHAT and FQNNGV. The CDR3 DNA reads TGTGCCAGCAGCTTTAATAGCGGGAGTGGGTACGAGCAGTACTTC. It specifies CASSFNSGSGYEQYF.

This clone was seen a handful of times. This rearrangement joins TRBV28 to TRBJ1-5; no clear D. Trimming shortened V by 6 bases and J by 0 bases, and 12 bases separated the two germline ends. Germline loops: CDR1 MDHEN, CDR2 SYDVKM. The CDR3 sequence is 15 residues long. CDR3 DNA: TGTGCCAGCAGACCAATCGGCTATAGCAATCAGCCCCAGCATTTT. Translated, it gives CASRPIGYSNQPQHF.

The chain recombines TRBV5-4 with TRBJ2-6; unclear D gene. Germline CDR1 SGHNT, CDR2 YYREEE (reference sequence). The germline V and J ends were trimmed by 3 bases and 0 bases, with 7 bases remaining between them. CDR3 length equals 15 residues. In DNA, the CDR3 is TGTGCCAGCAGCTGGGCAGTCTCTGGGGCCAACGTCCTGACTTTC. This codes for CASSWAVSGANVLTF.

The chain combines TRBV4-2 with TRBJ1-5; D is undetermined. This CDR3 spans 15 amino acids. The germline V and J ends were trimmed by 3 bases and 5 bases, with 14 bases remaining between them. Germline V gene data show CDR1 as LGHNA and CDR2 as YNFKEQ. The CDR3 nucleotides are TGTGCCAGCAGCCATTCCGGGCCCCGAGATCAGCCCCAGCATTTT. This gives the protein CASSHSGPRDQPQHF.

The rearrangement uses TRBV7-9 and TRBJ2-2, with 13 bases matching TRBD2. The length of the CDR3 is 18 residues. The J segment lost 0 bases and the V segment lost 4 bases, leaving 5 bases of the junction unmatched. Germline lookup yields CDR1 SEHNR and CDR2 FQNEAQ (reference sequence). CDR3: CASSSTSGRASNTGELFF. The CDR3, as DNA: TGTGCCAGCAGCTCTACTAGCGGGAGGGCCTCGAACACCGGGGAGCTGTTTTTT.

The rearrangement links TRBV7-9 to TRBJ2-5, with D possibly being TRBD1 or TRBD2 (5 bases each). The J call is uncertain, as TRBJ2-7 better fits the DNA end. CDR1 and CDR2 (germline): SEHNR, FQNEAQ (reference sequence). The CDR3 is 15 residues long. The CDR3 sequence: CASSTKTVEGYEQYF. The CDR3 DNA sequence: TGTGCCAGCAGCACCAAGACAGTCGAGGGCTACGAGCAGTACTTC.

This chain uses TRBV28 with TRBJ2-2; 7 positions agree with TRBD2. Trimming took 4 bases from V and 2 from J; bases not matched to a gene: 7. The CDR3 runs 16 residues. The germline V gene has CDR1 MDHEN and CDR2 SYDVKM. CDR3 sequence reads: CASSSPGGRNTGELFF. CDR3 bases: TGTGCCAGCAGTTCGCCAGGCGGGAGAAACACCGGGGAGCTGTTTTTT.

The chain couples TRBV10-2 to TRBJ1-4; no clear D. Germline-derived CDR1 and CDR2 are WSHSY and SAAADI. This CDR3 has 12 amino acids. V lost 3 bases, J lost 8 bases, and 7 bases lay in between. In DNA form, the CDR3 reads TGCGCCAGCAGTGAAACCTTCGAAAAACTGTTTTTT. This codes for CASSETFEKLFF.

The J gene is TRBJ2-7, the V gene TRBV14; 7 bases match TRBD2. V lost 1 base, J lost 5 bases, and 17 bases stayed unmatched. The germline gives CDR1 SGHDN, CDR2 FVKESK. The CDR3 runs to 18 residues. DNA of the CDR3: TGTGCCAGCAGCCAAGCTCCCCTCGGGGCGGGAGTGAGGAACGAGCAGTACTTC. This translates into CASSQAPLGAGVRNEQYF.

The rearrangement links TRBV7-3 to TRBJ2-2; TRBD2 matches 13 bases. There are 16 residues in the CDR3. J lost 3 bases, V lost 4 bases, and 2 bases had no gene match. CDR1 SGHTA and CDR2 FQGTGA come from the germline V gene. The CDR3 DNA reads TGTGCCAGCAGCTCGGGACTAGCGGGGTACACCGGGGAGCTGTTTTTT. Protein product: CASSSGLAGYTGELFF.